The 15 T cell receptor beta chains given below trace back to one sample, sequenced in a study of blood T cells in healthy people across ages. The second PCR ran roughly 6 to 11 cycles with a sample-barcoded 5' primer and J-beta primers. TCRdb itself ran the 5' RACE reads through MiXCR, one entry per CDR3 protein. The table shows around 1,800,000 distinct CDR3 sequences, with roughly 43% occurring only once. The specimen sequenced was blood. Receptors originate from a human donor in good health.

The chain is built from TRBV6-6 and TRBJ1-2; tentative D call: TRBD1 (5 bases). Trimming cost V 6 bases and J 3 bases, with 14 bases left between them. CDR3 length: 14 residues. Germline CDR1 reads MNHNY; CDR2 reads SVGAGI (reference sequence). CDR3 DNA: TGTGCCAGCAGCCCTGGCGGGGGACACTATGGCTACACCTTC. It translates to CASSPGGGHYGYTF.

This clonotype was counted between two and nine times. The chain carries TRBV7-9 and TRBJ2-3; D call uncertain. This CDR3 is 12 amino acids long. Trimming pared 5 bases from V and 6 bases from J, leaving 9 bases between. The V gene's germline CDR1 is SEHNR and CDR2 FQNEAQ (reference sequence). Here the CDR3 reads CASSASRDTQYF. CDR3 in DNA: TGTGCCAGCAGCGCGTCTAGGGATACGCAGTATTTT.

This chain uses TRBV7-9 with TRBJ2-5; 8 nucleotides align to TRBD2. The V gene's germline CDR1 is SEHNR and CDR2 FQNEAQ (reference sequence). The CDR3 runs 16 residues. V lost 5 bases and J lost 2; bases outside the gene matches: 10. CDR3 nucleotides: TGTGCCAGCAGCCCAGATTTAACTAGCGGACAAGAGACCCAGTACTTC. Translating it yields CASSPDLTSGQETQYF. The complete variable domain, with remaining parts taken from reference TRBV7-9 and TRBJ2-5, reads DTGVSQNPRHKITKRGQNVTFRCDPISEHNRLYWYRQTLGQGPEFLTYFQNEAQLEKSRLLSDRFSAERPKGSFSTLEIQRTEQGDSAMYLCASSPDLTSGQETQYFGPGTRLLVL.

This clonotype was seen only once. It may be a read error: a sequence one base away is much more abundant. This CDR3 is CASSQKGASEQFF. The CDR3 DNA reads as TGTGCCAGCAGCCAAAAGGGGGCGAGTGAGCAGTTCTTC. The gene calls are TRBV3-1 and TRBJ2-1; 7 bases align to TRBD1. The CDR3 covers 13 residues. With 2 bases clipped from V and 9 bases from J, the junction kept 4 bases outside the gene matches. CDR1 LGHDT and CDR2 YNNKEL come from the germline V gene (reference sequence).

With regard to this clonotype: A far larger clone is only one base removed, so a read error is likely. In nucleotides, the CDR3 is TGCGCCAGCAGGGGTTACAATGGGCAGTTCTTC. Amino acids: CASRGYNGQFF. The gene calls are TRBV5-1 and TRBJ2-1; D unclear. Germline lookup yields CDR1 SGHRS and CDR2 YFSETQ. This CDR3 spans 11 amino acids.

This clonotype was found many times. The chain joins TRBV6-6 to TRBJ1-2; D ambiguous. CDR3 length: 14 amino acids. Trimming pared 0 bases from V and 8 bases from J, leaving 13 bases between. Looked up from germline, CDR1 is MNHNY and CDR2 is SVGAGI (reference sequence). For the CDR3, the DNA is TGTGCCAGCAGTTACTCGAAGAGGGAAGGCGGCTACACCTTC. It specifies CASSYSKREGGYTF.

Notes on this clonotype: A read error may be the cause here, since a much bigger clone is one base away. This chain joins TRBV9 and TRBJ2-3; unclear D gene. In germline, CDR1 is SGDLS, CDR2 YYNGEE. V dropped 2 bases and J dropped 7 bases, with 5 bases sitting between them. There are 11 residues in the CDR3. The CDR3 is CASSVGNTQYF. CDR3 DNA: TGTGCCAGCAGCGTGGGGAATACGCAGTATTTT. The full variable domain, in which reference TRBV9 and TRBJ2-3 provide the parts outside the CDR3, is DSGVTQTPKHLITATGQRVTLRCSPRSGDLSVYWYQQSLDQGLQFLIQYYNGEERAKGNILERFSAQQFPDLHSELNLSSLELGDSALYFCASSVGNTQYFGPGTRLTVL.

J is TRBJ2-5 and V is TRBV11-1, with a tentative D call TRBD2 (5 bases). The CDR3 has 14 residues. The V and J ends lost 8 bases and 3 bases respectively, with 16 bases between them. The V gene's germline CDR1 is SGHAT and CDR2 FQDESV (reference sequence). Here the CDR3 reads CASQRHPVEETQYF. CDR3 bases: TGTGCCAGCCAGCGGCACCCGGTGGAAGAGACCCAGTACTTC.

This clonotype was seen a few times. V gene TRBV6-5 combines with J gene TRBJ2-5; the D call may be TRBD1 or TRBD2 (5 bases each). The germline CDR1 and CDR2 sequences are MNHEY and SVGAGI. V was shortened by 4 bases and J by 3 bases, with 9 bases between the two germline ends. This CDR3 is 13 amino acids long. The chain's CDR3 is CASSSGTKETQYF. The CDR3 coding sequence is TGTGCCAGCAGTTCCGGGACCAAAGAGACCCAGTACTTC.

V and J are TRBV2 and TRBJ2-4; D not resolved. Deletions cut 3 bases from V and 3 bases from J, with 12 bases between. CDR3 size: 15 residues. Looked up from germline, CDR1 is SNHLY and CDR2 is FYNNEI. The CDR3 bases are TGTGCCAGCAGTGACCTGGCAGCCGGCAAAAACATTCAGTACTTC. This gives the protein CASSDLAAGKNIQYF.

This clonotype occurred a few times. The rearrangement joins TRBV7-9 to TRBJ2-2; D is unresolved. Germline CDR1 SEHNR, CDR2 FQNEAQ (reference sequence). The CDR3 sequence is 14 residues long. V was trimmed by 5 bases and J by 3 bases, leaving 10 bases between them. The CDR3 sequence: CASSGIRDTGELFF. As DNA, the CDR3 is TGTGCCAGCAGCGGTATAAGGGACACCGGGGAGCTGTTTTTT.

This rearrangement joins TRBV7-9 to TRBJ1-2; unclear D gene. With 6 bases removed from V and 7 bases from J, the gap between germline ends came to 18 bases. Germline V gives CDR1 SEHNR, CDR2 FQNEAQ (reference sequence). The CDR3 sequence is 14 residues long. The DNA for the CDR3 is TGTGCCAGCAGACCTGAGACATCAAGTGGTGGCTACACCTTC. Its protein is CASRPETSSGGYTF.

The chain carries TRBV4-1 and TRBJ2-3, with 9 bases matching TRBD2. The ends lost 1 base at V and 1 base at J; junction bases unmatched: 3. Germline CDR1 and CDR2: MGHRA and YSYEKL. The CDR3 is made up of 16 amino acids. The CDR3, as DNA: TGCGCCAGCAGCCAAGGTATAGCGGGGGGCACAGATACGCAGTATTTT. Translation: CASSQGIAGGTDTQYF.

In this sample, this clonotype turned up a few times. The chain combines TRBV27 with TRBJ1-1; possibly TRBD1 for D (6 bases). V was trimmed by 0 bases and J by 0 bases, leaving 14 bases between them. Germline V CDR1 and CDR2: MNHEY, SMNVEV (reference sequence). The CDR3 has 17 residues. CDR3 bases: TGTGCCAGCAGTTTATCGTTGGGACACCTAATGAACACTGAAGCTTTCTTT. Translating gives CASSLSLGHLMNTEAFF.

This clonotype was seen a few times. The V call is TRBV6-2 or TRBV6-3, the J call TRBJ2-1; no firm D call. V was trimmed by 5 bases and J by 8 bases, leaving 7 bases between them. This CDR3 is built from 11 residues. Germline V lookup: CDR1 MNHEY, CDR2 SVGEGT. In nucleotides, the CDR3 is TGTGCCAGCAGTCAAACCCATGAGCAGTTCTTC. Its protein product is CASSQTHEQFF.